These 29 T cell receptor beta chains were all obtained from the same sample, sequenced in a study of vaccination and CD4 T cells after COVID-19. The Oncomine TCR Beta short-read assay generated sequence data from the DNA of cultured CD4+ T cells. TCRdb reanalysed the PCR reads using MiXCR and keeps one entry per CDR3 protein. The sample includes 6,000 to 8,000 distinct CDR3 sequences, around 46% of them seen just once. Regarding treatment: approximately 11-day PBMC culture with coronavirus spike peptide pools or control peptides (ViraFEST assay). Investigators obtained the unexposed donor's CD4+ T cells before the COVID-19 pandemic (2011-2018). For these receptors, no antigen is known. The sample consisted of CD4+ T cells from blood, cultured in vitro. Receptors were obtained from a human donor in good health.

The CDR3, as DNA: TGTGCCAGCAGTAACAGGGGGCTGGTAACCGGGGAGCTGTTTTTT. The encoded protein is CASSNRGLVTGELFF. The chain is built from TRBV12-3 or TRBV12-4 and TRBJ2-2; 9 bases are a match to TRBD1. This CDR3 region has 15 residues. J was trimmed by 5 bases and V by 5 bases; bases with no gene match: 6.

This chain's CDR3 is CASRPGLAGETQYF. The CDR3 DNA is TGTGCCAGCAGGCCCGGACTAGCGGGGGAGACCCAGTACTTC. The chain recombines TRBV7-2 with TRBJ2-5; 12 bases are shared with TRBD2. This CDR3 is 14 amino acids long. Germline CDR1 and CDR2: SGHTA and FQGNSA. Trimming removed 6 bases from V and 5 bases from J; junction bases left unmatched: 4.

The chain combines TRBV5-1 with TRBJ2-5; D not resolved. Trimming shortened V by 3 bases and J by 5 bases, and 17 bases separated the two germline ends. The CDR3 contains 15 residues. Germline V gives CDR1 SGHRS, CDR2 YFSETQ. DNA for the CDR3: TGCGCCAGCAGCTCCCAAACTGGGTTTTTGGAGACCCAGTACTTC. Protein sequence: CASSSQTGFLETQYF. Looking up the rest from reference TRBV5-1 and TRBJ2-5 gives the full variable domain: KAGVTQTPRYLIKTRGQQVTLSCSPISGHRSVSWYQQTPGQGLQFLFEYFSETQRNKGNFPGRFSGRQFSNSRSEMNVSTLELGDSALYLCASSSQTGFLETQYFGPGTRLLVL.

The rearrangement links TRBV7-2 to TRBJ1-1; TRBD1 might be the D (5 bases). The germline V gene encodes CDR1 SGHTA and CDR2 FQGNSA. The CDR3 totals 14 residues. The V end was cut by 1 base, the J end by 4 bases, with 10 bases between. The CDR3 DNA reads TGTGCCAGCAGCTTAGTATCAGGGACCACTGAAGCTTTCTTT. Encoded protein: CASSLVSGTTEAFF. Full variable domain (rest looked up from reference TRBV7-2 and TRBJ1-1): GAGVSQSPSNKVTEKGKDVELRCDPISGHTALYWYRQSLGQGLEFLIYFQGNSAPDKSGLPSDRFSAERTGGSVSTLTIQRTQQEDSAVYLCASSLVSGTTEAFFGQGTRLTVV.

The chain is built from TRBV5-6 and TRBJ2-5; D unresolved. The CDR3 loop spans 13 amino acids. Germline V gives CDR1 SGHDT, CDR2 YYEEEE. The V end lost 0 bases, the J end lost 6 bases, and 9 bases lay between the germline ends. The CDR3 DNA follows: TGTGCCAGCAGCTTGGGTACGACGAAGACCCAGTACTTC. Translated, it gives CASSLGTTKTQYF.

This clonotype was observed a single time. An end of the junction does not agree with germline; a read error may underlie this. The chain recombines TRBV6-5 with TRBJ1-1; tentative D call: TRBD1 (6 bases). This CDR3 is built from 14 residues. Germline V gives CDR1 MNHEY, CDR2 SVGAGI. CDR3 in amino acids: CASSYGGPNTEALF. CDR3 DNA sequence: TGTGCCAGCAGTTACGGGGGGCCGAACACTGAAGCTCTCTTT.

The rearrangement joins TRBV5-6 to TRBJ1-2, with unresolved D. CDR3 length: 12 residues. CDR1 and CDR2 from the germline V gene are SGHDT and YYEEEE. Trimming removed 4 bases from V and 2 bases from J, with 6 bases in between. The CDR3 is CASSTDNYGYTF. In nucleotides, the CDR3 is TGTGCCAGCAGCACTGACAACTATGGCTACACCTTC. Together with reference TRBV5-6 and TRBJ1-2, the CDR3 gives the full variable domain: DAGVTQSPTHLIKTRGQQVTLRCSPKSGHDTVSWYQQALGQGPQFIFQYYEEEERQRGNFPDRFSGHQFPNYSSELNVNALLLGDSALYLCASSTDNYGYTFGSGTRLTVV.

This clonotype was observed a handful of times. The rearrangement joins TRBV27 to TRBJ2-3; 10 bases are shared with TRBD2. J gave up 7 bases and V 5 bases, and 6 bases lay outside the gene matches. The CDR3 has 14 amino acids. The germline gives CDR1 MNHEY, CDR2 SMNVEV (reference sequence). The CDR3 bases are TGTGCCAGCAGTAGGTCTAGCGGGAGAAATACGCAGTATTTT. Translation gives CASSRSSGRNTQYF.

This chain joins TRBV4-2 and TRBJ2-3; 9 nucleotides align to TRBD2. This CDR3 contains 14 residues. The J segment lost 4 bases and the V segment lost 6 bases, leaving 5 bases of the junction unmatched. The germline CDR1 and CDR2 sequences are LGHNA and YNFKEQ. The CDR3 bases are TGTGCCAGCAGATTAGCGGGAGTGCCAGATACGCAGTATTTT. This gives the protein CASRLAGVPDTQYF.

This chain joins TRBV11-3 and TRBJ2-3, with D tentatively TRBD2 (6 bases). Trimming shortened V by 1 base and J by 2 bases, and 13 bases separated the two germline ends. This CDR3 has 16 amino acids. The germline CDR1 and CDR2 sequences are SGHNT and YENEEA. CDR3 loop: CASSLGTRGTTDTQYF. CDR3 bases: TGTGCCAGCAGCTTAGGAACCCGCGGGACCACAGATACGCAGTATTTT.

The chain uses TRBV6-2 or TRBV6-3 and TRBJ2-3; D remains ambiguous. Germline V CDR1 and CDR2: MNHEY, SVGEGT. The CDR3 has 13 amino acids. Trimming took off 7 bases at V and 6 bases at J, with 14 bases between the two ends. The CDR3 here is CASTPAPTDTQYF. Written as DNA, the CDR3 is TGTGCCAGCACTCCCGCGCCGACCGATACGCAGTATTTT.

The chain recombines TRBV19 with TRBJ2-7; possible D gene TRBD2, 5 bases. The V end lost 7 bases, the J end lost 6 bases, and 16 bases lay between the germline ends. From germline, CDR1 is LNHDA and CDR2 SQIVND (reference sequence). This CDR3 is built from 13 residues. This CDR3 is CASMHSGGSEQYF. The CDR3 coding sequence is TGTGCCAGTATGCACTCCGGAGGCAGCGAGCAGTACTTC.

A note on this clonotype: One end of the junction varies from germline; a read error may be responsible. The chain joins TRBV2 to TRBJ1-5, with D uncertain. Looked up from germline, CDR1 is SNHLY and CDR2 is FYNNEI. CDR3 length: 14 amino acids. CDR3 sequence (DNA): TGTGCCAGCGGTGAAGCATTAAGCAATCAGCCCCAGCATTTT. Protein: CASGEALSNQPQHF.

The rearrangement uses TRBV5-4 and TRBJ2-3; D may correspond to TRBD1 or TRBD2 (5 bases each). Germline values: CDR1 SGHNT, CDR2 YYREEE (reference sequence). V lost 4 bases, J lost 3 bases, and 9 bases lay in between. The CDR3 has 13 residues. CDR3 coding DNA: TGTGCCAGCAGCCCGGGGCCGACAGATACGCAGTATTTT. It codes for CASSPGPTDTQYF. Full variable domain (rest looked up from reference TRBV5-4 and TRBJ2-3): ETGVTQSPTHLIKTRGQQVTLRCSSQSGHNTVSWYQQALGQGPQFIFQYYREEENGRGNFPPRFSGLQFPNYSSELNVNALELDDSALYLCASSPGPTDTQYFGPGTRLTVL.

The V and J genes are TRBV20-1 and TRBJ1-6, with D unclear. Germline V gives CDR1 DFQATT, CDR2 SNEGSKA (reference sequence). The CDR3 contains 18 residues. The V and J ends lost 2 bases and 1 base respectively, with 18 bases between them. The DNA of the CDR3 is TGCAGTGCTAGACGAGACCGGGCCCTCTTATCCTATAATTCACCCCTCCACTTT. It specifies CSARRDRALLSYNSPLHF.

The chain recombines TRBV7-2 with TRBJ1-2, with D uncertain. CDR1 is SGHTA, CDR2 FQGNSA, per germline. This CDR3 spans 14 amino acids. V was clipped by 3 bases and J by 5 bases, with 13 bases between them. The CDR3 spells CASSFERPSYGYTF. The CDR3 nucleotides are TGTGCCAGCAGCTTCGAGAGGCCATCTTATGGCTACACCTTC.

This clonotype has more than one count but fewer than ten. The V call is TRBV6-5, the J call TRBJ2-2; 8 bases map to TRBD2. There are 16 residues in the CDR3. The J segment lost 4 bases and the V segment lost 1 base, leaving 5 bases of the junction unmatched. Germline V gene data show CDR1 as MNHEY and CDR2 as SVGAGI. The DNA of the CDR3 is TGTGCCAGCAGTTACTTGCCGACTAGCGCCACCGGGGAGCTGTTTTTT. Translating it yields CASSYLPTSATGELFF.

The sample holds a few counts of this clonotype. The chain combines TRBV19 with TRBJ1-5; the D is unclear. V was trimmed by 1 base and J by 4 bases, leaving 11 bases between them. This CDR3 has 15 amino acids. CDR1 is LNHDA and CDR2 is SQIVND in the germline V gene (reference sequence). CDR3 region: CASSIVAEGNQPQHF. The DNA for the CDR3 is TGTGCCAGTAGTATAGTGGCAGAAGGGAATCAGCCCCAGCATTTT.

V is TRBV4-3 and J is TRBJ2-2; 8 bases agree with TRBD2. J lost 7 bases, V lost 4 bases, and 8 bases had no gene match. The germline V gene has CDR1 LGHNA and CDR2 YSLEER. The CDR3 loop spans 15 amino acids. CDR3 in DNA: TGCGCCAGCAGCCTCCCGGGGGGGCCGGGCGGGGAGCTGTTTTTT. The encoded protein is CASSLPGGPGGELFF.

The rearrangement links TRBV11-3 to TRBJ2-2; D remains unclear. V shed 5 bases and J shed 5 bases, with 15 bases lying between them. Germline V gives CDR1 SGHNT, CDR2 YENEEA. This CDR3 region has 15 residues. The CDR3 bases are TGTGCCAGCAGCCCCCTAAGCCTAGAGACCGGGGAGCTGTTTTTT. Encoded protein: CASSPLSLETGELFF.

This clonotype has only a few counts. The chain carries TRBV20-1 and TRBJ1-5; 7 bases are a match to TRBD1. In germline, CDR1 is DFQATT, CDR2 SNEGSKA (reference sequence). Losses at the gene ends were 4 bases for V and 3 bases for J; bases not matched to a gene: 6. The CDR3 extends over 14 amino acids. The CDR3, as DNA: TGCAGTGCTACGACAGGGACCTCCAATCAGCCCCAGCATTTT. This gives the protein CSATTGTSNQPQHF.

This chain joins TRBV4-1 and TRBJ2-7, with 7 nucleotides matching TRBD2. Looked up from germline, CDR1 is MGHRA and CDR2 is YSYEKL. The CDR3 totals 16 residues. The trim removed 5 bases at V and 5 bases at J, leaving 15 bases unmatched. CDR3 region: CASSALPRGRGNEQYF. The CDR3 nucleotides read TGCGCCAGCAGCGCTCTCCCTCGCGGGAGAGGCAACGAGCAGTACTTC.

This chain connects TRBV25-1 to TRBJ2-2, with D unresolved. The CDR3 is made up of 13 amino acids. Germline V CDR1 and CDR2: MGHDK, SYGVNS. Deletions cut 6 bases from V and 0 bases from J, with 5 bases between. CDR3 in amino acids: CASRPANTGELFF. The DNA for the CDR3 is TGTGCCAGCAGACCGGCGAACACCGGGGAGCTGTTTTTT.

In its sample, this clonotype was seen a few times. The chain employs TRBV6-1 and TRBJ1-2, with D tentatively TRBD1 (6 bases). CDR1 MNHNS and CDR2 SASEGT come from the germline V gene. The CDR3 spans 16 residues. V lost 5 bases, J lost 7 bases, and 23 bases lay in between. The CDR3 sequence is CASSSTGTPISGGYTF. CDR3 bases: TGTGCCAGCAGTAGCACAGGGACGCCGATAAGTGGTGGCTACACCTTC.

The J gene is TRBJ2-3, the V gene TRBV20-1, with 9 bases lining up with TRBD2. After removal of 1 base from V and 5 bases from J, the junction contained 10 bases not matched to a gene. The CDR3 runs to 16 residues. Germline CDR1 and CDR2: DFQATT and SNEGSKA (reference sequence). In nucleotides, the CDR3 is TGCAGTGCTAGAGTTCCGGGACTAGCTGGTTTAGATACGCAGTATTTT. This encodes CSARVPGLAGLDTQYF.

This clonotype was counted only a few times. The chain combines TRBV20-1 with TRBJ1-2, with D possibly TRBD1 on 6 matching bases. The germline V and J ends were trimmed by 3 bases and 8 bases, with 16 bases remaining between them. CDR3 size: 13 residues. Germline V CDR1 and CDR2: DFQATT, SNEGSKA (reference sequence). The CDR3 nucleotides read TGCAGTGCTAGGCCCGGGACATCCTCCGGCTACACCTTC. This sequence encodes CSARPGTSSGYTF.

V and J are TRBV11-2 and TRBJ2-2, with D perhaps TRBD1 or TRBD2 (6 bases each). Germline V CDR1 and CDR2: SGHAT, FQNNGV. Trimming left V 5 bases short and J 7 bases short, with 11 bases between. The CDR3 is 13 residues long. CDR3 amino acids: CASSRGAFGELFF. CDR3 DNA sequence: TGTGCCAGCAGCAGGGGGGCATTCGGGGAGCTGTTTTTT.

V is TRBV28 and J is TRBJ1-1; weak D call: TRBD1 (6 bases). V was shortened by 5 bases and J by 2 bases, with 12 bases between the two germline ends. This CDR3 is 14 amino acids long. Germline V gives CDR1 MDHEN, CDR2 SYDVKM. The CDR3 nucleotides read TGTGCCAGCAGTCGACTCAGGGGTAACACTGAAGCTTTCTTT. Translation gives CASSRLRGNTEAFF.

The chain links TRBV5-4 to TRBJ1-2; 8 nucleotides line up with TRBD1. With 7 bases clipped from V and 8 bases from J, the junction kept 7 bases outside the gene matches. Germline CDR1 SGHNT, CDR2 YYREEE (reference sequence). This CDR3 comprises 12 residues. The CDR3 protein is CASRQGIGGYTF. The CDR3 DNA follows: TGTGCCAGCCGACAGGGGATAGGGGGCTACACCTTC.